What follows are 26 T cell receptor beta chains derived from one specimen sequenced in a study of Tregs in tolerant kidney transplant recipients. Profiled with immunoSEQ multiplex PCR; TCRdb holds only in-frame clones, not every one. The sample spans approximately 49,000 clones; the ten largest clones claim 0.7% to 0.95%. Material: CD4+ T cells from blood, obtained before the transplant. The receptors originated from a human donor who received a combined kidney and bone marrow transplant.

As regards this clone: Coverage ceases 3 residues before the CDR3 finishes, and the germline J gene fills in the end. V is TRBV20-1 and J is TRBJ1-5; TRBD1 agrees at 9 bases. The CDR3 runs to 13 residues. Per the germline V gene, CDR1 is DFQATT and CDR2 is SNEGSKA (reference sequence). V was clipped by 5 bases and J by 2 bases; unmatched bases: 1. The CDR3 DNA, read in part, is TGCAGTGCTGGACAGGGGCGCAATCAGCCC. Encoded protein: CSAGQGRNQP. The full CDR3 sequence reads CSAGQGRNQPQHF.

A remark on this clone: Read sequence stops 3 residues before the CDR3 end, and the germline J gene provides the missing end. The chain couples TRBV20-1 to TRBJ1-5; D is unresolved. This CDR3 region has 15 residues. Trimming cost V 3 bases and J 4 bases, with 16 bases left between them. The V gene's germline CDR1 is DFQATT and CDR2 SNEGSKA (reference sequence). The CDR3 sequence: CSAREGPSRNQPQHF. The part of the CDR3 DNA that was read is TGCAGTGCTAGGGAGGGTCCCAGTCGGAATCAGCCC.

With respect to this clone: The read ends 3 residues early relative to the CDR3; the germline J gene fills the gap. This chain uses TRBV6-2 or TRBV6-3 with TRBJ2-2; the D gene is possibly TRBD2 (6 bases). V was cut by 2 bases and J by 1 base, with 8 bases left in between. This CDR3 has 15 amino acids. CDR1 MNHEY and CDR2 SVGEGT come from the germline V gene. CDR3 bases read: TGTGCCAGCAGTTACCTAGCGCTGAACACCGGGGAG. Translated, it gives CASSYLALNTGE. In full, the CDR3 is CASSYLALNTGELFF.

Turning to this clone: The missing CDR3 end, 3 residues past where the read stops, is filled in from the germline J gene. This chain uses TRBV7-2 with TRBJ2-1, with a weak D call TRBD2 (5 bases). The CDR3 has 16 amino acids. CDR1 and CDR2 (germline): SGHTA, FQGNSA. Trimming cost V 0 bases and J 3 bases, with 12 bases left between them. The CDR3 DNA, read in part, is TGTGCCAGCAGCTTAGCGTCGAGTAGCGACTACAATGAG. This codes for CASSLASSSDYNE. The entire CDR3 is CASSLASSSDYNEQFF.

Of note for this clone: The CDR3 extends 3 residues past the end of the read, so its final part is completed from the germline J gene. The chain carries TRBV29-1 and TRBJ2-7; 9 nucleotides align to TRBD2. The germline CDR1 and CDR2 sequences are SQVTM and ANQGSEA. The V gene end was trimmed by 4 bases and the J gene end by 3 bases; junction bases not matched to a gene: 16. The CDR3 length is 17 residues. The sequenced part of the CDR3 DNA is TGCAGCGTTGGCCGACAGCTCCTAGCGGGACTTGGCTACGAG. Translation: CSVGRQLLAGLGYE. The full CDR3 protein reads CSVGRQLLAGLGYEQYF.

Comment on this clone: Read coverage stops 3 residues before the CDR3 terminus; the germline J gene supplies the remainder. V usage is TRBV5-4 and J usage is TRBJ2-4; a possible D gene is TRBD1 (6 bases). Trimming took off 4 bases at V and 5 bases at J, with 10 bases between the two ends. Germline assignment: CDR1 SGHNT and CDR2 YYREEE (reference sequence). CDR3 length: 13 residues. CDR3 DNA, as far as it was read: TGTGCCAGCAGCACAGGGAAGGAAAACATT. Amino acid sequence: CASSTGKENI. The whole CDR3 is CASSTGKENIQYF.

The sequenced CDR3 bases are TGTGCCAGCAGCCCAAGGACTAGCGGCGGGGAG. Protein: CASSPRTSGGE. The full CDR3 reads CASSPRTSGGELFF. This rearrangement joins TRBV7-2 to TRBJ2-2; 10 nucleotides line up with TRBD2. The DNA ends 3 residues before the CDR3 does, and the rest of the CDR3 is filled in from the germline J gene. The V gene end was trimmed by 5 bases and the J gene end by 7 bases; junction bases not matched to a gene: 4. Per germline, CDR1 SGHTA and CDR2 FQGNSA. CDR3 length: 14 residues.

A note on this clone: Read sequence stops 3 residues before the CDR3 end, and the germline J gene provides the missing end. The chain combines TRBV10-3 with TRBJ2-7; TRBD1 matches 9 bases. The germline V gene has CDR1 ENHRY and CDR2 SYGVKD. The junction had 5 bases not matched to a gene; V was cut back by 11 bases and J by 3 bases. The CDR3 extends over 12 amino acids. Here the CDR3 reads CAAQGQGYEQYF. CDR3 DNA (partial): TGTGCCGCACAGGGACAGGGCTACGAG.

Concerning this clone: Read sequence stops 3 residues before the CDR3 end, and the germline J gene provides the missing end. This chain joins TRBV23-1 and TRBJ2-3, with 12 positions matching TRBD1. TRBV23-1 has ORF status, its function being uncertain. There are 20 residues in the CDR3. V shed 4 bases and J 1 base; nucleotides not matched to a gene: 15. CDR3 DNA, as far as it was read: TGCGCCAGCAGTCTTACGGGACAGGGGGCAGGGGCCGGATGCACAGATACG. Encoded protein: CASSLTGQGAGAGCTDT. The entire CDR3 sequence reads CASSLTGQGAGAGCTDTQYF.

Comment on this clone: The CDR3 end falls 3 residues outside the read, so it is completed with the germline J gene. This chain connects TRBV2 to TRBJ1-5; no reliable D call. The CDR3 consists of 12 residues. The ends were cut back, 6 bases at V and 8 bases at J, with 11 bases in the middle. Germline CDR1 and CDR2: SNHLY and FYNNEI. This CDR3 reads CASRRTGKPQHF. The covered CDR3 bases are TGTGCCAGCAGAAGGACGGGGAAGCCC.

Remarks on this clone: The read falls 3 residues short of the CDR3 end, and the missing part is taken from the germline J gene. J is TRBJ2-7 and V is TRBV18, with 15 bases fitting TRBD2. Unmatched junction bases numbered 3, after V lost 0 bases and J lost 3 bases. Germline loops: CDR1 KGHSH, CDR2 LQKENI. The CDR3 covers 17 residues. Partial CDR3 DNA: TGTGCCAGCTCACCACCGGGACTAGCGGGAGGAGTCTACGAG. Protein product: CASSPPGLAGGVYE. The CDR3, in full, reads CASSPPGLAGGVYEQYF.

As for this clone: The CDR3 end is not reached by the read, which stops 3 residues before it; the germline J gene fills it in. The rearrangement uses TRBV6-2 or TRBV6-3 and TRBJ2-7, with TRBD1 identical over 8 bases. Trimming cost V 6 bases and J 4 bases; bases outside gene matches: 11. The germline V gene encodes CDR1 MNHEY and CDR2 SVGEGT. The CDR3 runs to 15 residues. CDR3 DNA (partial): TGTGCCAGCAGCGATGTACAGGGGGTCGGATACGAG. It specifies CASSDVQGVGYE. The entire CDR3 sequence reads CASSDVQGVGYEQYF.

With respect to this clone: Read sequence stops 3 residues before the CDR3 end, and the germline J gene provides the missing end. The V and J genes are TRBV7-3 and TRBJ2-1, with TRBD1 matching over 9 bases. The CDR3 consists of 16 residues. Germline V gives CDR1 SGHTA, CDR2 FQGTGA. Germline trimming cut 2 bases from V and 1 base from J; bases unmatched to any gene: 3. The part of the CDR3 DNA that was read is TGTGCCAGCAGCTTATTCGGGACAGGGTCCTACAATGAG. Translation gives CASSLFGTGSYNE. The complete CDR3 sequence is CASSLFGTGSYNEQFF.

The chain's CDR3 is CASSHKDRTPNTGELFF. The sequenced part of the CDR3 DNA is TGTGCCAGCTCACACAAAGACAGGACTCCGAACACCGGGGAG. This chain connects TRBV18 to TRBJ2-2; D may be TRBD1 (6 bases). Read sequence stops 3 residues before the CDR3 end, and the germline J gene provides the missing end. The V gene lost 4 bases and the J gene lost 0 bases, with 15 bases spanning the gap. Germline V gene sequence: CDR1 KGHSH, CDR2 LQKENI. This CDR3 has 17 amino acids.

Notes on this clone: Read data end 3 residues before the CDR3 end; the end is taken from the germline J gene. This sequence joins TRBV19 and TRBJ1-2, with a tentative D call TRBD1 (5 bases). Germline V lookup: CDR1 LNHDA, CDR2 SQIVND (reference sequence). Trimming removed 6 bases from V and 5 bases from J, with 22 bases in between. The CDR3 loop spans 16 amino acids. The CDR3 loop is CASSSGTRQNNYGYTF. The CDR3 bases that were read are TGTGCCAGTAGCTCGGGAACCCGACAGAACAATTATGGC.

As concerns this clone: The read is 3 residues too short to cover the CDR3 end, so that end is filled in from the germline J gene. The V call is TRBV20-1, the J call TRBJ2-3; D gene ambiguous. The V gene lost 0 bases and the J gene lost 5 bases, with 6 bases spanning the gap. There are 12 residues in the CDR3. The germline V gene encodes CDR1 DFQATT and CDR2 SNEGSKA (reference sequence). CDR3 sequence reads: CSARDPGDTQYF. CDR3 DNA (partial): TGCAGTGCTAGAGACCCGGGAGATACG.

On this clone: The read stops 3 residues short of the end of the CDR3; the missing end is completed from the germline J gene. The rearrangement links TRBV6-1 to TRBJ2-1, with 11 bases identical to TRBD2. With V trimmed by 4 bases and J by 2 bases, 4 bases remained unmatched. From germline, CDR1 is MNHNS and CDR2 SASEGT. The CDR3 loop spans 16 amino acids. The CDR3 loop reads CASSGRLAGTYNEQFF. The part of the CDR3 DNA that was read is TGTGCCAGCAGTGGACGACTAGCGGGAACCTACAATGAG.

On this clone: The read ends 3 residues shy of where the CDR3 ends; the end is completed using the germline J gene. The chain recombines TRBV6-2 or TRBV6-3 with TRBJ2-7, with 13 bases fitting TRBD2. The CDR3 is made up of 16 amino acids. Losses at the gene ends were 0 bases for V and 2 bases for J; bases not matched to a gene: 1. CDR1 and CDR2 from the germline V gene are MNHEY and SVGEGT. The part of the CDR3 DNA that was read is TGTGCCAGCAGTTACTCGGGACTAGCGGGGACCTACGAG. Residues: CASSYSGLAGTYE. The entire CDR3 is CASSYSGLAGTYEQYF.

The covered CDR3 bases are TGTGCCAGCTCACCCGGGACTAGCGGCTACGAG. Its translation is CASSPGTSGYE. The complete CDR3 sequence is CASSPGTSGYEQYF. The chain combines TRBV18 with TRBJ2-7, with 11 bases identical to TRBD2. Read sequence stops 3 residues before the CDR3 end, and the germline J gene provides the missing end. The ends lost 3 bases at V and 3 bases at J; junction bases unmatched: 1. The germline CDR1 and CDR2 sequences are KGHSH and LQKENI. The CDR3 is made up of 14 amino acids.

As regards this clone: The observed sequence ends 3 residues before the CDR3 terminus, with the missing tail filled in from the germline J gene. The chain uses TRBV18 and TRBJ2-2; tentative D call: TRBD1 (6 bases). V lost 5 bases to trimming and J lost 4 bases, with 11 bases between them. In germline, CDR1 is KGHSH, CDR2 LQKENI. The CDR3 spans 14 residues. CDR3 DNA (partial): TGTGCCAGCTCATGGACAGAATCCACCGGGGAG. The encoded protein is CASSWTESTGE. The CDR3 in full is CASSWTESTGELFF. Full variable domain (missing parts from reference TRBV18 and TRBJ2-2): NAGVMQNPRHLVRRRGQEARLRCSPMKGHSHVYWYRQLPEEGLKFMVYLQKENIIDESGMPKERFSAEFPKEGPSILRIQQVVRGDSAAYFCASSWTESTGELFFGEGSRLTVL.

Of note for this clone: The read ends 3 residues shy of where the CDR3 ends; the end is completed using the germline J gene. The rearrangement joins TRBV5-1 to TRBJ2-3; 7 bases match TRBD1. This CDR3 has 15 residues. The J segment lost 0 bases and the V segment lost 0 bases, leaving 1 base of the junction unmatched. CDR1 is SGHRS and CDR2 is YFSETQ in the germline V gene. The CDR3 is CASSLGQGSTDTQYF. Incomplete CDR3 DNA: TGCGCCAGCAGCTTGGGACAGGGTAGCACAGATACG.

Turning to this clone: The CDR3 goes on 3 residues after the read ends, and that part is filled in from the germline J gene. The chain uses TRBV20-1 and TRBJ2-3; 10 bases agree with TRBD2. Germline V gives CDR1 DFQATT, CDR2 SNEGSKA (reference sequence). J lost 2 bases, V lost 3 bases, and 5 bases had no gene match. The CDR3 length is 15 residues. The CDR3 loop is CSASRGTSATDTQYF. CDR3 DNA, as far as it was read: TGCAGTGCTAGCCGCGGGACTAGCGCCACAGATACG.

Incomplete CDR3 DNA: TGCGCCAGCAGTCAATCTCGACAGTGGGAGACC. Its translation is CASSQSRQWET. The CDR3 in full is CASSQSRQWETQYF. This chain connects TRBV23-1 to TRBJ2-5, with D possibly matching TRBD1 (5 bases). The CDR3 end lies 3 residues beyond the end of the read and is filled in from the germline J gene. TRBV23-1 is reported as an ORF; its role is uncertain. Trimming removed 0 bases at V and 5 bases at J, with 10 bases between. This CDR3 region has 14 residues.

Comment on this clone: The CDR3 goes on 3 residues after the read ends, and that part is filled in from the germline J gene. The chain joins TRBV5-1 to TRBJ2-2; 12 nucleotides line up with TRBD2. The CDR3 runs 17 residues. Germline CDR1 reads SGHRS; CDR2 reads YFSETQ. V shed 0 bases and J 4 bases; nucleotides not matched to a gene: 4. The CDR3 region is CASSLGLAGVSTGELFF. Incomplete CDR3 DNA: TGCGCCAGCAGCTTGGGACTAGCGGGAGTTAGCACCGGGGAG.

With regard to this clone: The read comes to an end 3 residues before the CDR3 does, leaving the germline J gene to fill in the end. The V gene is TRBV7-8, the J gene TRBJ1-1, with D uncertain. The V gene's germline CDR1 is SGHVS and CDR2 FQNEAQ. The CDR3 has 13 residues. V lost 1 base and J lost 3, with 6 bases in between. CDR3 amino acids: CASSLDIYTEAFF. Partial CDR3 DNA: TGTGCCAGCAGCTTAGATATTTACACTGAA.

A note on this clone: The read gets to within 3 residues of the CDR3 end, and the germline J gene fills in the rest. This rearrangement joins TRBV18 to TRBJ2-5; D perhaps matches TRBD1 (6 bases). The length of the CDR3 is 14 residues. The germline V gene encodes CDR1 KGHSH and CDR2 LQKENI. Trimming removed 2 bases from V and 5 bases from J, with 12 bases in between. Partial CDR3 DNA: TGTGCCAGCTCACCAGGGGGCGATCGGGAGACC. It encodes CASSPGGDRET. The complete CDR3 sequence is CASSPGGDRETQYF.